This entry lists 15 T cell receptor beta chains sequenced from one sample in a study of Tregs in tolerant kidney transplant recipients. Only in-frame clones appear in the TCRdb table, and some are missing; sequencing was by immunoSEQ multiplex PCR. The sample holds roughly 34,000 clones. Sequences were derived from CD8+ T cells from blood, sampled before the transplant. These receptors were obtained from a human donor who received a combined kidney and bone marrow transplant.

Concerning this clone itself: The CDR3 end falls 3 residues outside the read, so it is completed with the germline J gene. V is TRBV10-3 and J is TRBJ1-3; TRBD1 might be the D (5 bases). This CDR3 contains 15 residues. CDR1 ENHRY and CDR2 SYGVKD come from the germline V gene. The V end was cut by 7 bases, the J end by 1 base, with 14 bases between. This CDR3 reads CAITQDSPSGNTIYF. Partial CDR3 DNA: TGTGCCATCACACAAGACAGCCCTTCTGGAAACACC.

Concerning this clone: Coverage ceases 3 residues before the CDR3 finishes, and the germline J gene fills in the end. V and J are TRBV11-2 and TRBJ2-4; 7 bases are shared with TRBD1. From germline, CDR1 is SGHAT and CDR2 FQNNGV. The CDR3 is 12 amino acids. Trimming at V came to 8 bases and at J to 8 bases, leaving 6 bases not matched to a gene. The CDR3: CASLGGWDIQYF. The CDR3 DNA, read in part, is TGTGCCAGCCTAGGGGGCTGGGACATT.

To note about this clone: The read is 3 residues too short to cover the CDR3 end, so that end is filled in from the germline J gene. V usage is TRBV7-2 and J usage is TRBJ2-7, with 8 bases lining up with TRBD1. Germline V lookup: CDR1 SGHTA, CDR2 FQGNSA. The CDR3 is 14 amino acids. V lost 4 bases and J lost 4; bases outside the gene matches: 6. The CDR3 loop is CASSWGQVGYEQYF. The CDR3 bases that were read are TGTGCCAGCAGCTGGGGACAGGTTGGGTACGAG.

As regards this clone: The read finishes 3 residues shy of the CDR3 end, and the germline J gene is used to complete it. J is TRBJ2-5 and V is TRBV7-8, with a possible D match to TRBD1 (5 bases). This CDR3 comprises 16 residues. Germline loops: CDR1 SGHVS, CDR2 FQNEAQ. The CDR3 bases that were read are TGTGCCAGCAGCTTAGCGCAGGGTCTAGGCGTCGGAACC. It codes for CASSLAQGLGVGT. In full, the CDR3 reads CASSLAQGLGVGTQYF.

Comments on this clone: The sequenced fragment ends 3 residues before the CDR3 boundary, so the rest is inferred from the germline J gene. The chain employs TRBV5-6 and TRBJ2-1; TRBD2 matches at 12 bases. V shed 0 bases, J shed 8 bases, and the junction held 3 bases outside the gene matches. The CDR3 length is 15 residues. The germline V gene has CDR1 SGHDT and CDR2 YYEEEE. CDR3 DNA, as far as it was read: TGTGCCAGCAGCTTGGGGACTAGCGGGATCTATGAG. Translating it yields CASSLGTSGIYE. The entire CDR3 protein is CASSLGTSGIYEQFF.

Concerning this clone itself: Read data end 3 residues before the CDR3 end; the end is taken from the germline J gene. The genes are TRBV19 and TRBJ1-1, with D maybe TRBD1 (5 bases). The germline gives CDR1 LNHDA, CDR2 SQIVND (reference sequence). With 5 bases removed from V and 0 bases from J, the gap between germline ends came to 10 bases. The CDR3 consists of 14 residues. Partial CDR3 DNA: TGTGCCAGTAGTCTATGGACAATGAACACTGAA. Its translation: CASSLWTMNTE. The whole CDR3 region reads CASSLWTMNTEAFF.

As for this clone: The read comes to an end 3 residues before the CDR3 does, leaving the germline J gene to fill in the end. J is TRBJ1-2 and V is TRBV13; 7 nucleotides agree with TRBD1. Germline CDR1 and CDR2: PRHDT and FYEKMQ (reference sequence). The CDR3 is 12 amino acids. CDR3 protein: CASSGGGRGYTF. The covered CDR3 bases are TGTGCCAGCAGCGGAGGGGGCAGGGGC.

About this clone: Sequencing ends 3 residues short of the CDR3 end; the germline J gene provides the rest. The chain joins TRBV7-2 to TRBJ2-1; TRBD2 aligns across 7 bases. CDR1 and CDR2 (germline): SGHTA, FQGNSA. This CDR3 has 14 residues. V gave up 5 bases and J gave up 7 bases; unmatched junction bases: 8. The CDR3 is CASSPTGGLNEQFF. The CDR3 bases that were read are TGTGCCAGCAGCCCGACCGGGGGGTTAAATGAG.

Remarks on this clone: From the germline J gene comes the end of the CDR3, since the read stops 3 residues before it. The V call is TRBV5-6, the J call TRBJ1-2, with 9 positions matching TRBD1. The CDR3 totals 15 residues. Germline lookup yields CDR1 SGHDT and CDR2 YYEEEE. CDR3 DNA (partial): TGTGCCAGCAGCTCCGGGACAGGGCTTCCGAAGGGC. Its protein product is CASSSGTGLPKG. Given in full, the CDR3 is CASSSGTGLPKGYTF.

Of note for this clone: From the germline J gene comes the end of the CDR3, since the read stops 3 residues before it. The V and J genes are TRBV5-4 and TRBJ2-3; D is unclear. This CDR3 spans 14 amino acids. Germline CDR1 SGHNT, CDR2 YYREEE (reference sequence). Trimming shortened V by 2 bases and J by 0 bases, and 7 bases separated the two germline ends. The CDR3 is CASSFVGSTDTQYF. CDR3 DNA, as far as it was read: TGTGCCAGCAGCTTCGTCGGTAGCACAGATACG.

CDR3 residues: CASRLAGQDEQFF. The CDR3 DNA, read in part, is TGTGCCAGTAGGCTGGCAGGACAGGATGAG. The chain couples TRBV19 to TRBJ2-1; 7 nucleotides align to TRBD1. The read comes to an end 3 residues before the CDR3 does, leaving the germline J gene to fill in the end. Looked up from germline, CDR1 is LNHDA and CDR2 is SQIVND (reference sequence). J lost 8 bases, V lost 6 bases, and 7 bases had no gene match. This CDR3 contains 13 residues.

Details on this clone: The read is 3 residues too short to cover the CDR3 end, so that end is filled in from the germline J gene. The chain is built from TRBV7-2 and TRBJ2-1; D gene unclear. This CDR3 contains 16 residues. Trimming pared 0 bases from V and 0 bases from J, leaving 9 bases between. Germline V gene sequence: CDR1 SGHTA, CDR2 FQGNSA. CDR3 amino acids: CASSLADSSSYNEQFF. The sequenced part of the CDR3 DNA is TGTGCCAGCAGCTTAGCAGACTCGAGCTCCTACAATGAG.

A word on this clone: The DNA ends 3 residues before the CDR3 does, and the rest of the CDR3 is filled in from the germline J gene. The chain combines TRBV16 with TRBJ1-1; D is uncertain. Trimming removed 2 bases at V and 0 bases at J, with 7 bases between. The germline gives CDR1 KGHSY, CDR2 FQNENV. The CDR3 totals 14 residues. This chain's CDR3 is CASSQHLMNTEAFF. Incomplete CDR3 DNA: TGTGCCAGCAGCCAACATCTAATGAACACTGAA.

The CDR3 bases that were read are TGTGCCAGCAGCCCGGGGGTTTCACCC. As protein: CASSPGVSP. The CDR3 in full is CASSPGVSPLHF. The chain uses TRBV7-2 and TRBJ1-6, with D possibly being TRBD1 (5 bases). The read stops 3 residues short of the end of the CDR3; the missing end is completed from the germline J gene. This CDR3 comprises 12 residues. Germline assignment: CDR1 SGHTA and CDR2 FQGNSA. Between the trimmed V and J ends, which lost 5 bases and 9 bases, there was a span of 8 bases.

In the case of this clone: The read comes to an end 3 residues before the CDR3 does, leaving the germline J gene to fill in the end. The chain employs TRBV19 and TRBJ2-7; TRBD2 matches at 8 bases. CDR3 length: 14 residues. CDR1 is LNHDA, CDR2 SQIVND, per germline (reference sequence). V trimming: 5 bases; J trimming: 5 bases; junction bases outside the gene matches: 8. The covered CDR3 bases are TGTGCCAGTAGTTACCCGGGGGGGTTCGACGAG. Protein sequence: CASSYPGGFDE. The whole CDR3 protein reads CASSYPGGFDEQYF.